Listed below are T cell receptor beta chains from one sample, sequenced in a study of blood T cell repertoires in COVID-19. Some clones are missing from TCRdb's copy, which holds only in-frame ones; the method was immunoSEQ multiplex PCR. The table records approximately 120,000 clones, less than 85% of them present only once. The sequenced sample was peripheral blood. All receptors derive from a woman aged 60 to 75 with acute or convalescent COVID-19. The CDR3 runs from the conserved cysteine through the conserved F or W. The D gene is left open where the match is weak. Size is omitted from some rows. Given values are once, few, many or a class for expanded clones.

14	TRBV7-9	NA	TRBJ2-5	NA	CASSLALDRETQYF	TGTGCCAGCAGCTTAGCGCTGGACAGAGAGACCCAGTACTTC
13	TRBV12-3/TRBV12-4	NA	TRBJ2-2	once	CASGLVLAGELFF	TGTGCCAGCGGTCTAGTATTAGCCGGGGAGCTGTTTTTT
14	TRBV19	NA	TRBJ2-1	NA	CASSLGQSYNEQFF	TGTGCCAGTAGTCTGGGCCAGTCCTACAATGAGCAGTTCTTC
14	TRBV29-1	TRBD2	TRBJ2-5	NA	CSLGASGARETQYF	TGCAGCCTTGGTGCTAGCGGGGCTAGAGAGACCCAGTACTTC
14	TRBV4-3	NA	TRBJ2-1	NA	CASSLQGGSGEQFF	TGCGCCAGCAGTCTACAGGGCGGGAGCGGGGAGCAGTTCTTC
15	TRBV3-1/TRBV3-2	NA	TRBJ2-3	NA	CASSQVGVGTDTQYF	TGTGCCAGCAGCCAAGTAGGGGTTGGGACAGATACGCAGTATTTT
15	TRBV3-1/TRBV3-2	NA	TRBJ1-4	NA	CASSQNGQTNEKLFF	TGTGCCAGCAGCCAAAATGGACAGACTAATGAAAAACTGTTTTTT
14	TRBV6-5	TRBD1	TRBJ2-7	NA	CASKFTGGRYEQYF	TGTGCCAGCAAGTTTACAGGGGGCCGATACGAGCAGTACTTC
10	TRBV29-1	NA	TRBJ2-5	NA	CSCGGETQYF	TGCAGCTGTGGAGGAGAGACCCAGTACTTC
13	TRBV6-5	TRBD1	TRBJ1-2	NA	CASSLDRAIGYTF	TGTGCCAGCAGCTTGGACAGGGCGATCGGCTACACCTTC
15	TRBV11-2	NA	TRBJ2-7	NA	CASSGAVEALREQYF	TGTGCCAGCAGCGGTGCGGTTGAAGCACTACGGGAGCAGTACTTC
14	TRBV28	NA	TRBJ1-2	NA	CASSGGRRGYGYTF	TGTGCCAGCAGCGGGGGGCGCCGGGGCTATGGCTACACCTTC
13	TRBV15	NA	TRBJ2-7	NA	CATSRVGVYEQYF	TGTGCCACCAGCAGAGTAGGGGTCTACGAGCAGTACTTC
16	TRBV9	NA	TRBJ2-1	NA	CASSVSGGTILNEQFF	TGTGCCAGCAGCGTATCAGGGGGGACAATCCTAAATGAGCAGTTCTTC
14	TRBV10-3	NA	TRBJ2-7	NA	CAISESAAKSEQYF	TGTGCCATCAGTGAGTCCGCGGCCAAATCCGAGCAGTACTTC
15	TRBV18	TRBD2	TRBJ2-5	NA	CASSPRGRASETQYF	TGTGCCAGCTCCCCCCGGGGGAGGGCTTCCGAGACCCAGTACTTC
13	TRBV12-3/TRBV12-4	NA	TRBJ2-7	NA	CASSEQSGYEQYF	TGTGCCAGCAGTGAACAATCGGGGTACGAGCAGTACTTC
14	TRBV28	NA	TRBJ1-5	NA	CASSLRRQGGAQHF	TGTGCCAGCAGTTTAAGGCGCCAGGGTGGGGCCCAGCATTTT
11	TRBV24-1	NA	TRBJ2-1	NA	CATSDPSEQFF	TGTGCCACCAGTGATCCCAGTGAGCAGTTCTTC
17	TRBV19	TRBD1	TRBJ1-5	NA	CASSIPTGTGGNQPQHF	TGTGCCAGTAGTATTCCGACCGGGACAGGGGGCAATCAGCCCCAGCATTTT
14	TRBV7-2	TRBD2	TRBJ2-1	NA	CASSFQRGDNEQFF	TGTGCCAGCAGCTTCCAGCGGGGGGACAATGAGCAGTTCTTC
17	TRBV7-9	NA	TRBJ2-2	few	CASSEGRWGQNTGELFF	TGTGCCAGCAGCGAAGGGCGATGGGGGCAAAACACCGGGGAGCTGTTTTTT
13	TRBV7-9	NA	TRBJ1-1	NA	CASSSRGPIEAFF	TGTGCCAGCAGCTCCAGGGGCCCGATTGAAGCTTTCTTT
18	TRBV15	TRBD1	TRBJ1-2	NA	CATSGGTGTFTATYGYTF	TGTGCCACCAGCGGTGGGACAGGAACCTTTACAGCTACCTATGGCTACACCTTC
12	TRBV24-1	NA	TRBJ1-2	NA	CATSDERGGYTF	TGTGCCACCAGTGATGAAAGGGGGGGCTACACCTTC
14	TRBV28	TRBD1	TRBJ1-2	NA	CASSPFGTGYGYTF	TGTGCCAGCAGTCCCTTCGGGACAGGCTATGGCTACACCTTC
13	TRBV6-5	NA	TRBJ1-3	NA	CASSSTQGYTIYF	TGTGCCAGCAGTTCAACACAGGGTTACACCATATATTTT
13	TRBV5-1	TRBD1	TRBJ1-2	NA	CASSQQGPYGYTF	TGCGCCAGCAGCCAACAGGGGCCGTATGGCTACACCTTC
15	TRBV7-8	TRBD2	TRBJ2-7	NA	CASSVKTSGVYEQYF	TGTGCCAGCAGCGTTAAGACTAGCGGGGTTTACGAGCAGTACTTC
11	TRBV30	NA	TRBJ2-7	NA	CAWGRPMEQYF	TGTGCCTGGGGTCGCCCTATGGAGCAGTACTTC
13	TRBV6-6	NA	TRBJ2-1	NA	CASSYTKGLEQFF	TGTGCCAGCAGTTACACCAAGGGACTTGAGCAGTTCTTC
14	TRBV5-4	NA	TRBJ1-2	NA	CASSSKLGDYGYTF	TGTGCCAGCAGCTCAAAACTCGGGGACTATGGCTACACCTTC
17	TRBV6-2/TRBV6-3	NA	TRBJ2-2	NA	CASSYSAAGARPGELFF	TGTGCCAGCAGTTACTCCGCGGCAGGGGCCCGCCCCGGGGAGCTGTTTTTT
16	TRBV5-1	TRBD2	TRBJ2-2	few	CASSLDGLAVPGELFF	TGCGCCAGCAGCTTGGACGGACTAGCGGTACCCGGGGAGCTGTTTTTT
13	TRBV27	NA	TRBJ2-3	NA	CASRTRSPDTQYF	TGTGCCAGCAGAACTAGATCCCCAGATACGCAGTATTTT
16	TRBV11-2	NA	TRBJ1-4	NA	CASSSRRHSANEKLFF	TGTGCCAGCAGCTCCCGTAGACATTCAGCTAATGAAAAACTGTTTTTT
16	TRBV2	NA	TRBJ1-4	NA	CASRRDGVATNEKLFF	TGTGCCAGCAGGCGGGACGGGGTTGCAACTAATGAAAAACTGTTTTTT
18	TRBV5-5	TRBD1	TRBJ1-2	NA	CASSLEAGARGFSYGYTF	TGTGCCAGCAGCTTGGAAGCCGGGGCCAGGGGGTTCTCCTATGGCTACACCTTC
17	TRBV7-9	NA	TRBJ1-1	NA	CASSSGSYATANTEAFF	TGTGCCAGCAGCTCAGGGTCGTATGCGACAGCAAACACTGAAGCTTTCTTT
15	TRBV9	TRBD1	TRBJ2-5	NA	CASSGGQGPRETQYF	TGTGCCAGCAGCGGGGGACAGGGTCCTCGGGAGACCCAGTACTTC
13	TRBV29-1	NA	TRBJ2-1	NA	CSVEGVGADEQFF	TGCAGCGTTGAAGGAGTGGGGGCCGATGAGCAGTTCTTC
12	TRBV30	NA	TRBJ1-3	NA	CAWSVGGNTIYF	TGTGCCTGGAGTGTCGGGGGAAACACCATATATTTT
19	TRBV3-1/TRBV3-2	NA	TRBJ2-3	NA	CASSQGNLGDTPRTDTQYF	TGTGCCAGCAGCCAAGGCAATTTGGGGGACACTCCACGCACAGATACGCAGTATTTT
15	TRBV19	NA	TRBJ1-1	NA	CASLDGGRRDTEAFF	TGTGCCAGTCTCGACGGAGGAAGGCGGGACACTGAAGCTTTCTTT
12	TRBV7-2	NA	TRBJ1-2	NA	CASSFTGYGYTF	TGTGCCAGCAGCTTTACAGGCTATGGCTACACCTTC
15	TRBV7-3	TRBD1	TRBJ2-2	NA	CASSRIQGAYGELFF	TGTGCCAGCAGCCGCATACAGGGGGCATACGGGGAGCTGTTTTTT
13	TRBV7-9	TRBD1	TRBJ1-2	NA	CASSRDRVRGYTF	TGTGCCAGCAGCCGCGACAGGGTAAGGGGCTACACCTTC
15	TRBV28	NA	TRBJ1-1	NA	CASSSHDTRNTEAFF	TGTGCCAGCAGTTCCCACGATACGCGGAACACTGAAGCTTTCTTT
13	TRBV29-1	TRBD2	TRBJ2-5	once	CSAPLAGLETQYF	TGCAGCGCTCCACTAGCGGGACTCGAGACCCAGTACTTC
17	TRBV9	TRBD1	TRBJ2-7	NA	CASSVGFSGTGPYEQYF	TGTGCCAGCAGCGTAGGGTTCTCCGGGACAGGCCCATACGAGCAGTACTTC
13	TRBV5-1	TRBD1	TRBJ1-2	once	CASSPGQIYGYTF	TGCGCCAGCAGCCCGGGACAGATCTATGGCTACACCTTC
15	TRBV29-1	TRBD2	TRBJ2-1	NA	CSAATSGAPPNEQFF	TGCAGTGCTGCCACAAGCGGGGCCCCACCCAATGAGCAGTTCTTC
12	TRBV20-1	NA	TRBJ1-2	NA	CSASSGATGYTF	TGCAGTGCTAGTTCGGGAGCCACGGGCTACACCTTC
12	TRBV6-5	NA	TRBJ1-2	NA	CASGGGVYGYTF	TGTGCCAGTGGAGGAGGAGTCTATGGCTACACCTTC
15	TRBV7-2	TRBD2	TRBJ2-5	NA	CASSLVPALAVFENF	TGTGCCAGCAGCTTAGTGCCTGCACTAGCGGTATTTGAGAACTTC